The rows below give T cell receptor beta chains drawn from one sample of a study of blood T cells in healthy people across ages. Via MiXCR, TCRdb re-called the 5' RACE reads, giving one row per CDR3 protein. The sample has roughly 1.9 million distinct CDR3 sequences; 35% to 50% are singletons. The sequenced sample was blood. Every receptor here comes from a human donor in good health. The CDR3 runs from the conserved cysteine through the conserved F or W. D genes are given only for firm matches. Clone size, where shown, is once, few, many, or a class for clones that have expanded.

v_gene: TRBV15
abundance: .
d_gene: .
j_gene: TRBJ2-1
CDR3aa: CATSRGQGNEQFF
CDR3nt: TGTGCCACCAGCAGAGGTCAGGGGAATGAGCAGTTCTTC

v_gene: TRBV5-1
abundance: .
d_gene: .
j_gene: TRBJ2-7
CDR3aa: CASSLGDNHEQYF
CDR3nt: TGCGCCAGCAGCTTGGGGGACAATCACGAGCAGTACTTC

v_gene: TRBV20-1
abundance: few
d_gene: .
j_gene: TRBJ2-5
CDR3aa: CSARQPLGAALETQYF
CDR3nt: TGCAGTGCTAGACAACCTCTGGGGGCAGCATTAGAGACCCAGTACTTC

v_gene: TRBV20-1
abundance: .
d_gene: .
j_gene: TRBJ1-4
CDR3aa: CSATTGVTTNEKLFF
CDR3nt: TGCAGTGCTACCACAGGCGTTACAACTAATGAAAAACTGTTTTTT

v_gene: TRBV7-2
abundance: .
d_gene: TRBD2
j_gene: TRBJ2-3
CDR3aa: CASSQGLAGGIDTQYF
CDR3nt: TGTGCCAGCAGCCAGGGACTAGCGGGGGGGATAGATACGCAGTATTTT

v_gene: TRBV29-1
abundance: .
d_gene: .
j_gene: TRBJ2-5
CDR3aa: CSVEWTERETQYF
CDR3nt: TGCAGCGTTGAGTGGACCGAAAGGGAGACCCAGTACTTC

v_gene: TRBV28
abundance: .
d_gene: .
j_gene: TRBJ1-5
CDR3aa: CASRPPGPQKEPQHF
CDR3nt: TGTGCCAGCAGACCTCCGGGACCCCAGAAAGAGCCCCAGCATTTT

v_gene: TRBV12-3/TRBV12-4
abundance: few
d_gene: .
j_gene: TRBJ2-7
CDR3aa: CASSLSGSILYEQYF
CDR3nt: TGTGCCAGCAGTTTATCTGGTTCGATCCTCTACGAGCAGTACTTC

v_gene: TRBV7-9
abundance: .
d_gene: TRBD1
j_gene: TRBJ1-2
CDR3aa: CASSPYGGTAHGYTF
CDR3nt: TGTGCCAGCAGTCCCTACGGGGGGACAGCCCATGGCTACACCTTC

v_gene: TRBV7-2
abundance: .
d_gene: .
j_gene: TRBJ1-5
CDR3aa: CVSSPSVGAQPQHF
CDR3nt: TGTGTCAGCAGCCCCTCCGTCGGGGCTCAGCCCCAGCATTTT

v_gene: TRBV9
abundance: .
d_gene: .
j_gene: TRBJ1-1
CDR3aa: CASSVGLSGTEAFF
CDR3nt: TGTGCCAGCAGCGTAGGGCTCAGTGGGACTGAAGCTTTCTTT

v_gene: TRBV4-3
abundance: .
d_gene: .
j_gene: TRBJ2-7
CDR3aa: CASSQGNIRSYEQYF
CDR3nt: TGCGCCAGCAGCCAGGGGAACATCCGCTCCTACGAGCAGTACTTC

v_gene: TRBV10-3
abundance: few
d_gene: .
j_gene: TRBJ2-4
CDR3aa: CAIMSDRTVVQYF
CDR3nt: TGTGCCATCATGTCTGACAGGACGGTTGTGCAGTACTTC

v_gene: TRBV5-6
abundance: .
d_gene: TRBD1
j_gene: TRBJ2-1
CDR3aa: CASSLFDRGEQFF
CDR3nt: TGTGCCAGCAGCTTATTCGACAGGGGTGAGCAGTTCTTC

v_gene: TRBV9
abundance: few
d_gene: TRBD2
j_gene: TRBJ2-1
CDR3aa: CASSVQRGGRNEQFF
CDR3nt: TGTGCCAGCAGCGTTCAGCGGGGGGGCCGTAATGAGCAGTTCTTC

v_gene: TRBV12-3/TRBV12-4
abundance: few
d_gene: .
j_gene: TRBJ2-4
CDR3aa: CASSLIETEQYF
CDR3nt: TGTGCCAGCAGTTTAATCGAAACAGAGCAGTACTTC

v_gene: TRBV5-1
abundance: few
d_gene: .
j_gene: TRBJ2-1
CDR3aa: CASRPGEGRYEQFF
CDR3nt: TGCGCCAGCAGACCAGGGGAGGGTCGGTATGAGCAGTTCTTC

v_gene: TRBV29-1
abundance: .
d_gene: .
j_gene: TRBJ2-1
CDR3aa: CSVEGAAWAQFF
CDR3nt: TGCAGCGTTGAGGGTGCAGCCTGGGCCCAGTTCTTC

v_gene: TRBV29-1
abundance: .
d_gene: TRBD2
j_gene: TRBJ2-5
CDR3aa: CSVGVAGPFQGTQYF
CDR3nt: TGCAGCGTTGGGGTAGCGGGGCCTTTCCAGGGGACCCAGTACTTC

v_gene: TRBV20-1
abundance: few
d_gene: TRBD2
j_gene: TRBJ2-5
CDR3aa: CSAGGGDLETQYF
CDR3nt: TGCAGTGCGGGCGGGGGGGATCTTGAGACCCAGTACTTC

v_gene: TRBV7-2
abundance: few
d_gene: .
j_gene: TRBJ1-5
CDR3aa: CASSLSSSSNQPQHF
CDR3nt: TGTGCCAGCAGCTTAAGCAGTTCAAGCAATCAGCCCCAGCATTTT

v_gene: TRBV27
abundance: .
d_gene: TRBD1
j_gene: TRBJ2-3
CDR3aa: CASSFSGTGTDTQYF
CDR3nt: TGTGCCAGCAGTTTTTCCGGGACAGGTACAGATACGCAGTATTTT

v_gene: TRBV11-3
abundance: .
d_gene: .
j_gene: TRBJ1-2
CDR3aa: CASSLYSGVLGNGYTF
CDR3nt: TGTGCCAGCAGCTTATACTCGGGGGTTTTAGGGAATGGCTACACCTTC

v_gene: TRBV6-5
abundance: few
d_gene: .
j_gene: TRBJ2-1
CDR3aa: CASSYSSGIEQFF
CDR3nt: TGTGCCAGCAGTTACTCTTCCGGAATAGAGCAGTTCTTC

v_gene: TRBV12-3/TRBV12-4
abundance: .
d_gene: TRBD2
j_gene: TRBJ2-3
CDR3aa: CASSFAGESSSDTQYF
CDR3nt: TGTGCCAGCAGCTTTGCGGGGGAGAGCTCGTCAGATACGCAGTATTTT

v_gene: TRBV29-1
abundance: .
d_gene: .
j_gene: TRBJ2-3
CDR3aa: CSVGGSPGTDTQYF
CDR3nt: TGCAGCGTTGGCGGCAGTCCGGGCACAGATACGCAGTATTTT

v_gene: TRBV6-6
abundance: .
d_gene: TRBD1
j_gene: TRBJ1-1
CDR3aa: CATTETGGAETEAFF
CDR3nt: TGTGCCACCACGGAGACAGGGGGCGCTGAAACTGAAGCTTTCTTT

v_gene: TRBV5-4
abundance: .
d_gene: .
j_gene: TRBJ1-4
CDR3aa: CASSLGWGKEKLFF
CDR3nt: TGTGCCAGCAGCTTGGGGTGGGGGAAGGAAAAACTGTTTTTT